Included here is one T cell receptor beta chain sequence, with context. Per the original data handling: Nucleated cell number was recorded as an estimate derived from reference gene primer amplification. TCRdb keeps only in-frame clones here, not all; method: immunoSEQ multiplex PCR. For V, J and clone size, that table is used; D and trimming come from the DNA. The data hold some 97,000 clones, with almost 80% observed a single time. This CDR3 is 12 amino acids long. The germline gives CDR1 MNHEY, CDR2 SMNVEV (reference sequence). Trimming shortened V by 3 bases and J by 7 bases, and 9 bases separated the two germline ends. The data stem from a study of blood T cell repertoires in COVID-19. Study context: The United States, Italy and Spain were the sources of the acute and convalescent COVID-19 samples. From T cells, B-cell-depleted T cells, or PBMCs came the material, which was cDNA or gDNA.

The sequencing input was peripheral blood. J is TRBJ1-1 and V is TRBV27, with D unresolved. The receptor was isolated from a man in his 70s with active or convalescent COVID-19. CDR3 coding DNA: TGTGCCAGCAGTTTTTTGAGAAATGAAGCTTTCTTT. Its translation is CASSFLRNEAFF.